This passage covers 15 T cell receptor beta chains from one sample sequenced in a study of shared clonotypes between healthy human individuals (dated by TCRdb to about 2020). Libraries were prepared through the immunoSEQ multiplex PCR assay. The immuneACCESS repertoire file appears here via TCRdb, limited to in-frame rearrangements. These files lack a portion of the clones; in checked studies, under half of the deficit traces to unresolved V genes, and the cause of the others is not known. The sample table contains over 2 million clones; only one count was recorded for less than 95% of them. The ten top clones hold about 0.36% of the sample. The sequenced sample consisted of naive CD4+ T cells from PBMCs. Reading the label with the study, this specimen's cell subset or site is: CD45RA+ positively selected. The receptors here all came from a man aged 18 to 29 in good health. Some clones in this sample may be carry-over from other donors' samples.

V is TRBV6-6 and J is TRBJ2-7; D is possibly TRBD2 (6 bases). With 3 bases removed from V and 4 bases from J, the gap between germline ends came to 13 bases. This CDR3 region has 14 residues. The germline V gene has CDR1 MNHNY and CDR2 SVGAGI (reference sequence). CDR3 sequence: CASSYGGQWYEQYF. CDR3 bases: TGTGCCAGCAGTTATGGAGGGCAATGGTACGAGCAGTACTTC.

The chain has TRBV4-3 and TRBJ1-4; D is ambiguous. CDR1 and CDR2 (germline): LGHNA, YSLEER. CDR3 length: 16 amino acids. The V gene lost 2 bases and the J gene lost 0 bases, with 10 bases spanning the gap. The CDR3 is CASSQSWGATNEKLFF. In DNA, the CDR3 is TGCGCCAGCAGCCAAAGCTGGGGAGCAACTAATGAAAAACTGTTTTTT.

The rearrangement joins TRBV28 to TRBJ2-7, with D perhaps matching TRBD1 (6 bases). The CDR3 runs to 12 residues. The ends were cut back, 6 bases at V and 2 bases at J, with 8 bases in the middle. CDR1 is MDHEN and CDR2 is SYDVKM in the germline V gene. Written as DNA, the CDR3 is TGTGCCAGCAGGGGGGCGACCTACGAGCAGTACTTC. Translated: CASRGATYEQYF. Looking up the rest from reference TRBV28 and TRBJ2-7 gives the full variable domain: DVKVTQSSRYLVKRTGEKVFLECVQDMDHENMFWYRQDPGLGLRLIYFSYDVKMKEKGDIPEGYSVSREKKERFSLILESASTNQTSMYLCASRGATYEQYFGPGTRLTVT.

To note about this clone: This specimen includes other DNA sequences encoding the same CDR3. This chain joins TRBV5-4 and TRBJ1-1, with D maybe TRBD1 (5 bases). Trimming removed 4 bases at V and 1 base at J, with 11 bases between. The CDR3 runs 14 residues. The germline V gene encodes CDR1 SGHNT and CDR2 YYREEE (reference sequence). The CDR3 spells CASSPRGGNTEAFF. CDR3 in DNA: TGTGCCAGCAGCCCTCGGGGGGGGAACACTGAAGCTTTCTTT.

Turning to this clone: One junction end disagrees with the germline gene, perhaps due to a read error. The chain has TRBV20-1 and TRBJ2-3; the D is unclear. This CDR3 contains 8 residues. Per the germline V gene, CDR1 is DFQATT and CDR2 is SNEGSKA (reference sequence). This CDR3 reads CSARRLVF. The CDR3 DNA reads as TGCAGTGCTAGGAGGCTAGTTTTT.

The chain uses TRBV7-9 and TRBJ1-3; possibly TRBD1 for D (5 bases). The V end lost 4 bases, the J end lost 0 bases, and 16 bases lay between the germline ends. This CDR3 contains 17 residues. Looked up from germline, CDR1 is SEHNR and CDR2 is FQNEAQ (reference sequence). For the CDR3, the DNA is TGTGCCAGCAGCTATGAGGGACCTTCGTTCTCTGGAAACACCATATATTTT. This sequence encodes CASSYEGPSFSGNTIYF.

This clone appeared a single time. The V and J genes are TRBV18 and TRBJ1-2; D is unresolved. The V gene lost 0 bases and the J gene lost 3 bases, with 5 bases spanning the gap. From germline, CDR1 is KGHSH and CDR2 LQKENI. This CDR3 contains 13 residues. CDR3: CASSPPSDYGYTF. In nucleotides, the CDR3 is TGTGCCAGCTCACCACCATCAGACTATGGCTACACCTTC.

The rearrangement links TRBV5-1 to TRBJ2-5, with TRBD2 matching 7 bases. The V gene's germline CDR1 is SGHRS and CDR2 YFSETQ. The CDR3 has 14 amino acids. V shed 7 bases and J 5 bases; nucleotides not matched to a gene: 11. The CDR3 is CASAAGRVEETQYF. The DNA for the CDR3 is TGCGCCAGCGCGGCTGGGAGGGTCGAGGAGACCCAGTACTTC.

This chain uses TRBV4-1 with TRBJ1-1, with a weak D call TRBD1 (6 bases). Trimming removed 6 bases from V and 1 base from J, with 12 bases in between. This CDR3 spans 14 amino acids. The V gene's germline CDR1 is MGHRA and CDR2 YSYEKL. CDR3: CASRLQGGNTEAFF. CDR3 in DNA: TGCGCCAGCAGACTACAGGGAGGGAACACTGAAGCTTTCTTT.

This clone is a singleton in its sample. The J gene is TRBJ2-7, the V gene TRBV6-1; no firm D call. The V end was cut by 7 bases, the J end by 3 bases, with 16 bases between. The CDR3 is 14 residues long. Germline V gives CDR1 MNHNS, CDR2 SASEGT. This CDR3 reads CASNGARSLYEQYF. In DNA form, the CDR3 reads TGTGCCAGCAACGGAGCTAGGTCCCTCTACGAGCAGTACTTC.

The rearrangement links TRBV27 to TRBJ2-7, with 7 positions matching TRBD1. The CDR3 is 17 residues long. Germline CDR1 reads MNHEY; CDR2 reads SMNVEV (reference sequence). The ends lost 4 bases at V and 0 bases at J; junction bases unmatched: 12. For the CDR3, the DNA is TGTGCCAGCAGTTCCCGCCGGGACAGCGATAGCTCCTACGAGCAGTACTTC. Translated, it gives CASSSRRDSDSSYEQYF.

The chain is built from TRBV5-5 and TRBJ2-5; 8 bases agree with TRBD1. The germline V gene has CDR1 SGHKS and CDR2 YYEKEE (reference sequence). The CDR3 totals 16 residues. J was trimmed by 0 bases and V by 2 bases; bases with no gene match: 6. CDR3 sequence reads: CASSFGTGLNQETQYF. In DNA form, the CDR3 reads TGTGCCAGCAGCTTCGGGACAGGACTCAACCAAGAGACCCAGTACTTC. Drawing the rest from reference TRBV5-5 and TRBJ2-5, the complete variable domain is DAGVTQSPTHLIKTRGQQVTLRCSPISGHKSVSWYQQVLGQGPQFIFQYYEKEERGRGNFPDRFSARQFPNYSSELNVNALLLGDSALYLCASSFGTGLNQETQYFGPGTRLLVL.

The chain recombines TRBV5-1 with TRBJ1-3; D remains unclear. This CDR3 is 15 amino acids long. From germline, CDR1 is SGHRS and CDR2 YFSETQ. Trimming took 3 bases from V and 0 from J, leaving 10 bases between them. The CDR3: CASSSGLSSGNTIYF. In nucleotides, the CDR3 is TGCGCCAGCAGCTCCGGACTGAGCTCTGGAAACACCATATATTTT.

Only one count was recorded for this clone. The rearrangement uses TRBV9 and TRBJ2-1, with D uncertain. V shed 4 bases and J shed 1 base, with 9 bases lying between them. Germline V lookup: CDR1 SGDLS, CDR2 YYNGEE. The CDR3 loop spans 14 amino acids. The CDR3 DNA follows: TGTGCCAGCAGCAGTCTGGGGTCCTACAATGAGCAGTTCTTC. It is translated as CASSSLGSYNEQFF.

Comment on this clone: The same CDR3 also results from other DNA sequences found in this sample. V and J are TRBV9 and TRBJ2-2; unclear D gene. Germline CDR1 and CDR2: SGDLS and YYNGEE. V shed 0 bases and J shed 4 bases, with 10 bases lying between them. The CDR3 consists of 15 residues. CDR3 sequence (DNA): TGTGCCAGCAGCGTAGTAGGGTCGGGCACCGGGGAGCTGTTTTTT. As protein: CASSVVGSGTGELFF.